This section outlines one TCR beta chain sequence together with its context. Clones were sequenced by immunoSEQ multiplex PCR, and TCRdb holds only the in-frame ones, with some missing. The sample has 100,000 to 150,000 clones; about 80% are singletons. This entry belongs to a study of blood T cell repertoires in COVID-19. The CDR3 totals 16 residues. Germline CDR1 and CDR2: SNHLY and FYNNEI. The V gene end was trimmed by 6 bases and the J gene end by 2 bases; junction bases not matched to a gene: 8. Sequences were obtained from peripheral blood. The TCR sequence derives from a woman between 45 and 60 years old with acute or convalescent COVID-19. The chain carries TRBV2 and TRBJ1-4; the match to TRBD1 covers 8 bases. The CDR3 DNA reads as TGTGCCAGCAGCAGGGGGCCCGGAGCGACTAATGAAAAACTGTTTTTT. Its translation: CASSRGPGATNEKLFF.